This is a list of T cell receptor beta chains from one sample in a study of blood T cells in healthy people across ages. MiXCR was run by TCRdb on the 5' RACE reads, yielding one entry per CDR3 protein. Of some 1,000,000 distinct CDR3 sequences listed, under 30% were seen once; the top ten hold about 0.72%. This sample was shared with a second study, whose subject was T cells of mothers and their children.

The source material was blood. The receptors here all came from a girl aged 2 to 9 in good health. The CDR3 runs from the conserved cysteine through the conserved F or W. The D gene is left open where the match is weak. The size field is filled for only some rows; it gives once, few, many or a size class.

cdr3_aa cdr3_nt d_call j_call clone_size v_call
CAISGITGTVYGYTF TGTGCCATCAGTGGCATAACCGGGACAGTCTATGGCTACACCTTC TRBD1 TRBJ1-2 - TRBV10-3
CSAPVTRGYTF TGCAGTGCTCCTGTGACCCGGGGCTACACCTTC - TRBJ1-2 few TRBV20-1
CASSSPRSEQFF TGTGCCAGCAGCTCTCCTCGGAGCGAGCAGTTCTTC - TRBJ2-1 few TRBV7-9
CAISEDFPGTGDQETQYF TGTGCCATCAGTGAAGACTTTCCCGGGACAGGGGATCAAGAGACCCAGTACTTC TRBD1 TRBJ2-5 - TRBV10-3
CASSLRGRGGYTDTQYF TGTGCCAGCAGCCTAAGGGGGAGGGGGGGCTACACAGATACGCAGTATTTT - TRBJ2-3 - TRBV7-2
CSAREGTREQYF TGCAGTGCTAGAGAGGGCACGCGCGAGCAGTACTTC - TRBJ2-7 few TRBV20-1
CSARQGISQPQHF TGCAGTGCCAGACAGGGGATCAGTCAGCCCCAGCATTTT TRBD1 TRBJ1-5 few TRBV20-1
CSASGALYGYTF TGCAGTGCTAGTGGGGCCCTCTATGGCTACACCTTC - TRBJ1-2 - TRBV20-1
CASSLSPQYF TGTGCCAGCAGTTTATCACCCCAGTACTTC - TRBJ2-5 - TRBV27
CASSPPGQQGRAFF TGTGCCAGCAGTCCCCCGGGACAGCAGGGAAGAGCTTTCTTT TRBD1 TRBJ1-1 - TRBV28
CASSDWAGTDTQYF TGCGCCAGCAGTGACTGGGCGGGCACAGATACGCAGTATTTT - TRBJ2-3 - TRBV10-2
CASSVDTGTSYNEQFF TGTGCCAGCAGCGTAGACACGGGAACCTCCTACAATGAGCAGTTCTTC - TRBJ2-1 - TRBV9
CASSPGGDEKLFF TGCGCCAGCAGCCCAGGAGGGGATGAAAAACTGTTTTTT - TRBJ1-4 - TRBV5-1
CASSLGPLETQYF TGTGCCAGCAGCTTGGGCCCCCTAGAGACCCAGTACTTC - TRBJ2-5 few TRBV5-5
CASSFWRGEYEQYF TGTGCCAGCAGTTTCTGGCGGGGGGAGTACGAGCAGTACTTC TRBD2 TRBJ2-7 - TRBV12-3/TRBV12-4
CASSLRGRGVDGYTF TGTGCCAGCAGTTTACGAGGAAGGGGTGTAGATGGCTACACCTTC - TRBJ1-2 few TRBV27
CSVAQEAGELFF TGCAGCGTCGCGCAGGAGGCCGGGGAGCTGTTTTTT - TRBJ2-2 few TRBV29-1
CASSLDRLVTDEYF TGTGCCAGCAGCTTAGACCGACTAGTGACGGATGAGTATTTT - TRBJ2-3 few TRBV7-2
CASSVDGDIDYDEQYF TGTGCCAGCAGCGTAGACGGGGATATAGACTACGACGAGCAGTACTTC - TRBJ2-7 - TRBV9
CSGRTDPWSYNEQFF TGCAGCGGAAGGACAGACCCCTGGTCCTACAATGAGCAGTTCTTC - TRBJ2-1 - TRBV29-1
CASSQEGSYTEAFF TGCGCCAGCAGCCAAGAGGGCAGCTACACTGAAGCTTTCTTT - TRBJ1-1 - TRBV4-3
CASSLGAGELLAKNIQYF TGTGCCAGCAGTTTAGGTGCAGGGGAGCTACTAGCCAAAAACATTCAGTACTTC - TRBJ2-4 - TRBV12-3/TRBV12-4
CASSQDPTGGEYF TGCGCCAGCAGCCAAGACCCGACTGGAGGGGAGTACTTC - TRBJ2-7 few TRBV4-3